One sample yielded the 27 T cell receptor beta chains listed below, sequenced in a study of blood T cells in healthy people across ages. Using a J-beta primer mix together with a sample-barcoded 5' primer, a second PCR was run for roughly 7 to 11 cycles. TCRdb recomputed calls from the 5' RACE reads with MiXCR, one row per CDR3 protein. The top ten clones hold less than 2.5% of a sample with about 1.8 million distinct CDR3 sequences, about 50% of them seen once. The sample was blood. These receptors all stem from a woman between 40 and 55 years old in good health.

The genes are TRBV12-5 and TRBJ2-7; D remains ambiguous. The germline V gene has CDR1 LGHNT and CDR2 FRNRAP. The CDR3 runs to 15 residues. V dropped 7 bases and J dropped 1 base, with 17 bases sitting between them. The CDR3 loop reads CASALTGSLSYEQYF. For the CDR3, the DNA is TGTGCTAGTGCCCTGACCGGGTCCTTATCCTACGAGCAGTACTTC.

This rearrangement joins TRBV28 to TRBJ2-7, with 7 nucleotides matching TRBD2. The tail of the sequence fits TRBJ2-4 better, so the J call may be wrong. CDR1 and CDR2 from the germline V gene are MDHEN and SYDVKM. The CDR3 length is 14 residues. CDR3 residues: CASSLLGRETIQYF. As DNA, the CDR3 is TGTGCCAGCAGTCTCCTTGGGAGGGAAACCATTCAGTACTTC.

The chain is built from TRBV20-1 and TRBJ1-2; the D gene is possibly TRBD1 (5 bases). This CDR3 has 12 amino acids. CDR1 is DFQATT, CDR2 SNEGSKA, per germline (reference sequence). With 7 bases removed from V and 4 bases from J, the gap between germline ends came to 13 bases. The CDR3 region has the DNA TGCAGTGTACCGGGACGGCCCTATGGCTACACCTTC. It is translated as CSVPGRPYGYTF.

This clonotype was counted many times. V gene TRBV3-1 combines with J gene TRBJ2-3, with D maybe TRBD1 (5 bases). Germline CDR1 is LGHDT and CDR2 is YNNKEL (reference sequence). CDR3 size: 13 residues. The V end was cut by 4 bases, the J end by 0 bases, with 5 bases between. CDR3 region: CASSRQSTDTQYF. The CDR3 DNA follows: TGTGCCAGCAGCCGACAGAGCACAGATACGCAGTATTTT.

The sample holds a few counts of this clonotype. The V and J genes are TRBV5-1 and TRBJ2-7, with D perhaps given as TRBD1 or TRBD2 (5 bases each). Germline V gives CDR1 SGHRS, CDR2 YFSETQ. This CDR3 has 16 amino acids. With 1 base removed from V and 0 bases from J, the gap between germline ends came to 14 bases. The DNA for the CDR3 is TGCGCCAGCAGCTTGAGTCCCGGGGCCAGCTCCTACGAGCAGTACTTC. This translates into CASSLSPGASSYEQYF.

The chain has TRBV4-3 and TRBJ2-7, with D unresolved. The J call could be wrong; TRBJ2-5 is a better fit for the DNA end. Germline CDR1 and CDR2: LGHNA and YSLEER. There are 15 residues in the CDR3. In DNA, the CDR3 is TGCGCCAGCAGCCAAGCTTCCGGGCTAGTCGGGACCCAGTACTTC. The encoded protein is CASSQASGLVGTQYF.

This clonotype has more than one count but fewer than ten. This chain connects TRBV10-2 to TRBJ2-4; D ambiguous. CDR1 is WSHSY and CDR2 is SAAADI in the germline V gene. The CDR3 runs to 15 residues. Trimming stripped 4 bases from V and 0 bases from J, with 10 bases between. CDR3 amino acids: CASSGGGIAKNIQYF. In DNA form, the CDR3 reads TGCGCCAGCAGTGGGGGTGGGATAGCCAAAAACATTCAGTACTTC.

The V and J genes are TRBV9 and TRBJ1-2; a possible D gene is TRBD1 (5 bases). There are 16 residues in the CDR3. Germline V gives CDR1 SGDLS, CDR2 YYNGEE. V lost 0 bases to trimming and J lost 7 bases, with 19 bases between them. The CDR3 protein is CASSVGSRGPSGGYTF. The CDR3 DNA reads TGTGCCAGCAGCGTAGGATCACGGGGCCCCTCAGGTGGCTACACCTTC.

The chain has TRBV6-2 or TRBV6-3 and TRBJ2-1; 7 positions match TRBD2. The length of the CDR3 is 14 residues. The germline V gene encodes CDR1 MNHEY and CDR2 SVGEGT. V lost 6 bases and J lost 2; bases outside the gene matches: 4. This chain's CDR3 is CASRMAGAYNEQFF. The CDR3 DNA reads TGTGCCAGCAGGATGGCGGGGGCCTACAATGAGCAGTTCTTC.

The chain is built from TRBV20-1 and TRBJ2-1; D uncertain. The CDR3 has 14 amino acids. The ends were cut back, 6 bases at V and 0 bases at J, with 12 bases in the middle. Germline values: CDR1 DFQATT, CDR2 SNEGSKA (reference sequence). The CDR3 nucleotides are TGCAGTGCGCCAAGAGATAGCTCCTACAATGAGCAGTTCTTC. It yields the protein CSAPRDSSYNEQFF.

The sample holds a few counts of this clonotype. The V and J genes are TRBV20-1 and TRBJ2-7, with TRBD1 identical over 8 bases. Germline V CDR1 and CDR2: DFQATT, SNEGSKA (reference sequence). V lost 6 bases, J lost 3 bases, and 7 bases stayed unmatched. The length of the CDR3 is 13 residues. The CDR3 bases are TGCAGTGCCCTGGGACAGGAAATCTACGAGCAGTACTTC. It yields the protein CSALGQEIYEQYF.

V and J are TRBV15 and TRBJ2-1; the D gene could be TRBD1 or TRBD2 (5 bases each). V lost 1 base and J 4 bases, leaving 11 bases between the germline ends. This CDR3 contains 15 residues. Per the germline V gene, CDR1 is LNHNV and CDR2 is YYDKDF (reference sequence). Here the CDR3 reads CATSRGRGAYNEQFF. The CDR3, as DNA: TGTGCCACCAGCAGAGGGAGAGGGGCTTACAATGAGCAGTTCTTC.

This clonotype was seen only a few times. This chain uses TRBV7-2 with TRBJ2-7; 8 bases agree with TRBD2. Germline loops: CDR1 SGHTA, CDR2 FQGNSA. CDR3 length: 15 residues. V shed 1 base and J 5 bases; nucleotides not matched to a gene: 7. CDR3 sequence: CASSLVPRGGHEQYF. The CDR3 DNA reads TGTGCCAGCAGCTTAGTACCCCGGGGGGGTCACGAGCAGTACTTC.

V usage is TRBV5-6 and J usage is TRBJ2-7; TRBD2 is a possible D gene (6 bases). The length of the CDR3 is 16 residues. Trimming stripped 1 base from V and 2 bases from J, with 16 bases between. Germline lookup yields CDR1 SGHDT and CDR2 YYEEEE. CDR3 loop: CASSLLRGTAAYEQYF. The CDR3 DNA sequence: TGTGCCAGCAGCTTGTTGCGCGGGACCGCAGCCTACGAGCAGTACTTC.

This clonotype was found once. The gene calls are TRBV10-3 and TRBJ2-7, with D possibly matching TRBD1 (5 bases). Trimming stripped 7 bases from V and 4 bases from J, with 14 bases between. This CDR3 comprises 13 residues. Germline V gives CDR1 ENHRY, CDR2 SYGVKD. CDR3 protein: CAIKDRNAYEQYF. The CDR3 DNA reads as TGTGCCATCAAAGACAGAAATGCGTACGAGCAGTACTTC.

This clonotype was counted only a few times. This rearrangement joins TRBV5-4 to TRBJ2-1; no reliable D call. Trimming pared 1 base from V and 4 bases from J, leaving 12 bases between. The CDR3 contains 15 residues. Looked up from germline, CDR1 is SGHNT and CDR2 is YYREEE (reference sequence). CDR3 sequence reads: CASSLKKSSYNEQFF. As DNA, the CDR3 is TGTGCCAGCAGCTTGAAGAAGAGTTCGTACAATGAGCAGTTCTTC.

This clonotype occurred a few times. This chain uses TRBV6-6 with TRBJ1-4; D may be TRBD1 (5 bases). The V gene lost 6 bases and the J gene lost 2 bases, with 16 bases spanning the gap. This CDR3 region has 16 residues. Germline CDR1 and CDR2: MNHNY and SVGAGI (reference sequence). CDR3 coding DNA: TGTGCCAGCAGACCCTCGGGCTGGGGGACTAATGAAAAACTGTTTTTT. This translates into CASRPSGWGTNEKLFF.

This clonotype has a handful of counts. The V call is TRBV3-1, the J call TRBJ2-5; 12 bases match TRBD1. V lost 1 base to trimming and J lost 4 bases; unmatched junction nucleotides: 10. In germline, CDR1 is LGHDT, CDR2 YNNKEL (reference sequence). The CDR3 extends over 18 amino acids. CDR3 amino acids: CASSQVGGTGGLGETQYF. The CDR3 bases are TGTGCCAGCAGCCAAGTAGGAGGGACAGGGGGCCTCGGAGAGACCCAGTACTTC.

V usage is TRBV12-3 or TRBV12-4 and J usage is TRBJ1-1; 9 positions match TRBD1. This CDR3 contains 13 residues. J lost 7 bases, V lost 5 bases, and 5 bases had no gene match. The CDR3 DNA follows: TGTGCCAGCAGTCTCCGGACAGGGGTTGAAGCTTTCTTT. This translates into CASSLRTGVEAFF.

The V gene is TRBV7-3, the J gene TRBJ2-3; D might be TRBD1 or TRBD2, each matching 6 bases. CDR1 SGHTA and CDR2 FQGTGA come from the germline V gene. The CDR3 sequence is 16 residues long. V lost 0 bases and J lost 6, with 16 bases in between. The CDR3: CASSLTGGKGSDTQYF. Written as DNA, the CDR3 is TGTGCCAGCAGCTTAACAGGGGGGAAGGGTTCCGATACGCAGTATTTT.

This clonotype was seen only once. This rearrangement joins TRBV29-1 to TRBJ2-3; D is undetermined. The CDR3 spans 13 residues. The germline V and J ends were trimmed by 8 bases and 4 bases, with 16 bases remaining between them. CDR1 and CDR2 from the germline V gene are SQVTM and ANQGSEA. CDR3 amino acids: CSILLGRADTQYF. The CDR3, as DNA: TGCAGCATTCTGCTAGGACGCGCAGATACGCAGTATTTT.

The V gene is TRBV7-2, the J gene TRBJ1-6; D may be TRBD1 (5 bases). The germline CDR1 and CDR2 sequences are SGHTA and FQGNSA. V shed 5 bases and J shed 6 bases, with 17 bases lying between them. CDR3 length: 16 residues. The CDR3 nucleotides read TGTGCCAGCAGCCGCGATGGGACCAGGGCTAATTCACCCCTCCACTTT. Protein sequence: CASSRDGTRANSPLHF.

In this sample, this clonotype turned up a few times. The chain couples TRBV10-3 to TRBJ2-3; the match to TRBD2 covers 10 bases. V lost 7 bases to trimming and J lost 3 bases; unmatched junction nucleotides: 7. The CDR3 has 15 amino acids. CDR1 is ENHRY and CDR2 is SYGVKD in the germline V gene. CDR3 loop: CAIMGLAGATDTQYF. The DNA of the CDR3 is TGTGCCATCATGGGGCTAGCGGGGGCGACAGATACGCAGTATTTT.

This chain uses TRBV11-2 with TRBJ2-3; the D gene is possibly TRBD2 (5 bases). Trimming took off 5 bases at V and 1 base at J, with 13 bases between the two ends. This CDR3 has 15 amino acids. The germline CDR1 and CDR2 sequences are SGHAT and FQNNGV. The DNA of the CDR3 is TGTGCCAGCAGCCCAGTCGGAGCGGGCACAGATACGCAGTATTTT. Protein sequence: CASSPVGAGTDTQYF.

The V call is TRBV20-1, the J call TRBJ2-5; no clear D gene. The V end was cut by 3 bases, the J end by 3 bases, with 11 bases between. Germline V gene data show CDR1 as DFQATT and CDR2 as SNEGSKA (reference sequence). This CDR3 is 13 amino acids long. CDR3 loop: CSASGWPEETQYF. CDR3 in DNA: TGCAGTGCTAGTGGGTGGCCGGAAGAGACCCAGTACTTC.

The rearrangement uses TRBV10-1 and TRBJ2-7; TRBD2 matches at 7 bases. Trimming cost V 4 bases and J 3 bases; bases outside gene matches: 12. Germline CDR1 and CDR2: WNHNN and SYGVQD (reference sequence). The CDR3 has 16 amino acids. CDR3 DNA sequence: TGCGCCAGCAGTGGAGGACCAGCGGGATCCTTCTACGAGCAGTACTTC. It is translated as CASSGGPAGSFYEQYF.

The rearrangement uses TRBV20-1 and TRBJ2-5; TRBD2 matches 7 bases. CDR1 is DFQATT and CDR2 is SNEGSKA in the germline V gene (reference sequence). The CDR3 is made up of 11 amino acids. The trim removed 5 bases at V and 7 bases at J, leaving 4 bases unmatched. The CDR3 DNA reads as TGCAGTGCTTCGGGAGGAGGGACCCAGTACTTC. Its translation: CSASGGGTQYF.